A selection of T cell receptor beta chains follows, all from one sample in a study of PD-L1 blockade in urothelial cancer. Only in-frame clones appear in the TCRdb table, and some are missing; sequencing was by immunoSEQ multiplex PCR. The table lists about 72,000 clones, approximately 86% of them singletons, with 14% to 15% in the top ten. The specimen was PBMCs, collected around atezolizumab (anti-PD-L1) treatment. Every receptor here comes from a man aged 55 to 70 with urothelial cancer. Each CDR3 is given without its conserved first and last residue. The order of the fields is V gene, J gene, CDR3 protein.

TRBV7-3	TRBJ2-1	ASSLVQGLYNEQF
TRBV7-3	TRBJ2-3	ASSLGADTQY
TRBV6-6	TRBJ2-5	ASSYEGQGQETQY
TRBV4-2	TRBJ2-5	ASSQEGASGGFLETQY
TRBV5-1	TRBJ1-2	ASSLARQGAYGYT
TRBV5-4	TRBJ2-5	ASSPGGGDQETQY
TRBV11-2	TRBJ2-5	ATSPDNPRETQY
TRBV10-3	TRBJ2-3	AIRGLATDTQY
TRBV7-9	TRBJ1-6	ASSLRQGVGNSPLH
TRBV7-9	TRBJ2-7	ASSLTGTGYYEQY
TRBV7-2	TRBJ2-4	ASSPSPGRDIQY
TRBV10-2	TRBJ1-4	ASSDQTGGNEKLF
TRBV7-2	TRBJ1-5	ASSRDRGYQPQH
TRBV5-1	TRBJ1-3	ASSPGIDGNTIY
TRBV27	TRBJ2-7	ASSLFPMDRGPRGEH
TRBV4-3	TRBJ1-2	ASSQDPTGGPYGYT
TRBV20-1	TRBJ2-7	RGQGSYEQY
TRBV7-9	TRBJ1-2	ASSFPGEDGYT
TRBV4-3	TRBJ2-5	ASSQGQGDGETQY
TRBV6-6	TRBJ2-1	ASSSNRIEQF
TRBV2	TRBJ1-2	ASSETGGYGYT
TRBV5-1	TRBJ2-7	ASSLQASYEQY
TRBV5-1	TRBJ2-1	ASSLETGSSYNEQF
TRBV6-1	TRBJ1-1	ASSRINSGTEAF
TRBV30	TRBJ2-5	AWSAQGLQETQY
TRBV27	TRBJ1-2	ASSPDFRGPYGYT
TRBV30	TRBJ1-4	AWSVNLNEKLF
TRBV6-5	TRBJ2-5	ASSSGTGASQETQY
TRBV6-1	TRBJ1-5	ASTPDRGHKQPQH
TRBV5-1	TRBJ1-1	ASSLGDRLNTEAF
TRBV7-8	TRBJ2-2	ASSSRGGGAAGELF
TRBV5-1	TRBJ2-7	ASSPDRDEQY
TRBV5-1	TRBJ2-5	ASSLEFNDRKTQY
TRBV6-4	TRBJ1-1	ASSPRPGVDTEAF
TRBV7-3	TRBJ2-6	ASSRGISGANVLT
TRBV20-1	TRBJ2-1	SATTLAGQF
TRBV29-1	TRBJ2-7	SVGTTYEQY
TRBV5-6	TRBJ2-7	ASSYDRITYEQY
TRBV18	TRBJ2-7	ASSPPADTGYEQY
TRBV18	TRBJ2-7	ASSPRQPSRDRSSYEQY
TRBV11-3	TRBJ2-3	ASSLPLSGGPSTDTQY
TRBV30	TRBJ2-1	AWSLGGIGEQF
TRBV4-2	TRBJ2-5	ASSQDVSTSGGRQETQY
TRBV5-1	TRBJ2-2	ASSLAQGTGELF
TRBV4-3	TRBJ2-1	ASSQDLSSGVYEQF
TRBV2	TRBJ2-2	ASIQGENTGELF
TRBV7-9	TRBJ2-5	ASSLPDTLETQY
TRBV7-9	TRBJ2-7	ASTNPRQGITYEQY
TRBV29-1	TRBJ2-7	SVRDIYEQY
TRBV4-2	TRBJ1-2	ASSPSGTIRPGYGYT
TRBV10-2	TRBJ1-4	ASSEGQFTNEKLF
TRBV11-3	TRBJ2-2	ASSFLSREGGELF
TRBV28	TRBJ1-5	ASSFRTMGNQPQH
TRBV7-6	TRBJ2-2	ASSLYRPADSGELF
TRBV5-1	TRBJ1-6	ASSTGTGDYNSPLH
TRBV2	TRBJ2-7	ASSRVPHEQY
TRBV29-1	TRBJ2-1	SVGTGGGYNEQF
TRBV5-1	TRBJ1-1	ASSFTGGATEAF
TRBV5-4	TRBJ2-2	ASSPGLAGATGELF
TRBV7-9	TRBJ2-5	ASSRTGVETQY